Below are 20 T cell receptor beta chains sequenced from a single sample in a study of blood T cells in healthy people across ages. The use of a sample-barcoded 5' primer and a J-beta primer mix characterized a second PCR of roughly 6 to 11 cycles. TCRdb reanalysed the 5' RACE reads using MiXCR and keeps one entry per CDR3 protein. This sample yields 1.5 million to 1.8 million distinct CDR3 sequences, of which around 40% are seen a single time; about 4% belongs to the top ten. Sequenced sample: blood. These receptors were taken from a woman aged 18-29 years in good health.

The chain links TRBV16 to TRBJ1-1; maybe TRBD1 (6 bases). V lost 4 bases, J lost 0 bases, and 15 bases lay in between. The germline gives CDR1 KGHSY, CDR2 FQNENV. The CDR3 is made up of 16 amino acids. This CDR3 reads CASSRSTGIMNTEAFF. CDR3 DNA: TGTGCCAGCAGCCGATCCACAGGGATCATGAACACTGAAGCTTTCTTT.

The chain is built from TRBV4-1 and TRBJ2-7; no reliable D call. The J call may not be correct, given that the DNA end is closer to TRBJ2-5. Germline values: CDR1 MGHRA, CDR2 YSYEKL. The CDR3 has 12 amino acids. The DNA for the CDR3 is TGCGCCAGCAGCCAAGATGAGGTGACCCAGTACTTC. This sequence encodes CASSQDEVTQYF.

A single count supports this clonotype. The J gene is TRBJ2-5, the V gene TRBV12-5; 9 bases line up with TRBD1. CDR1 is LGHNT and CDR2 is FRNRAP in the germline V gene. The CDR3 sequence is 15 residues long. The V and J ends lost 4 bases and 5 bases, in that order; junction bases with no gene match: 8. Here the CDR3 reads CASGSAQGASETQYF. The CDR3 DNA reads TGTGCTAGTGGTTCCGCACAGGGGGCGAGTGAGACCCAGTACTTC.

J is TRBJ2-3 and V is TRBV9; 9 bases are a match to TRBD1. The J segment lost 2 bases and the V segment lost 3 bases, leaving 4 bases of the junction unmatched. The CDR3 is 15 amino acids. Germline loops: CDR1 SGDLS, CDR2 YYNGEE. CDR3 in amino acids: CASSAWTGVTDTQYF. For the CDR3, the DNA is TGTGCCAGCAGCGCTTGGACAGGGGTCACAGATACGCAGTATTTT. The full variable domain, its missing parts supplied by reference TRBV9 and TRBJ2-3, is DSGVTQTPKHLITATGQRVTLRCSPRSGDLSVYWYQQSLDQGLQFLIQYYNGEERAKGNILERFSAQQFPDLHSELNLSSLELGDSALYFCASSAWTGVTDTQYFGPGTRLTVL.

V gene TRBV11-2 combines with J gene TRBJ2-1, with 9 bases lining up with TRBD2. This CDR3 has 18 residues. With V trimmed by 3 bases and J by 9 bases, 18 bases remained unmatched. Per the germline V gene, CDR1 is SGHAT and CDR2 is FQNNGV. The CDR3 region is CASSFPWGGLAVHGEQFF. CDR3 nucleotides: TGTGCCAGCAGCTTCCCTTGGGGGGGACTAGCAGTACACGGTGAGCAGTTCTTC.

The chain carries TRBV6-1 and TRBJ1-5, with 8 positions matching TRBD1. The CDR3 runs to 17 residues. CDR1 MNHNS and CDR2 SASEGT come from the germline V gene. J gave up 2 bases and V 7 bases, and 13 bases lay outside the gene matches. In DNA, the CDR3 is TGTGCCAGCACCGGGACAGGAGGGACCTACCGCAATCAGCCCCAGCATTTT. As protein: CASTGTGGTYRNQPQHF.

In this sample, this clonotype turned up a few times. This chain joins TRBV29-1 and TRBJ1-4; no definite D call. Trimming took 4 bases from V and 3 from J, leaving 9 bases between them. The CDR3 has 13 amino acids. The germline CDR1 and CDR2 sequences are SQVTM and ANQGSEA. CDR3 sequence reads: CSVAGLANEKLFF. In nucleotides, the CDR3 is TGCAGCGTTGCCGGTTTGGCTAATGAAAAACTGTTTTTT.

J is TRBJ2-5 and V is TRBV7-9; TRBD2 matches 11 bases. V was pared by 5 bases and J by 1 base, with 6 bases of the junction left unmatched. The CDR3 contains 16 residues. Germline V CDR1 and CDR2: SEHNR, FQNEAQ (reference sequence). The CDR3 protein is CASSMGLAETQETQYF. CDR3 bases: TGTGCCAGCAGCATGGGACTAGCGGAAACCCAAGAGACCCAGTACTTC.

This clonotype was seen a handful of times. This CDR3 reads CAISALGDGRLADTQYF. CDR3 coding DNA: TGTGCCATCAGTGCCCTGGGGGACGGCCGCCTTGCAGATACGCAGTATTTT. V is TRBV10-3 and J is TRBJ2-3; D could derive from TRBD1 or TRBD2 (5 bases each). The CDR3 spans 17 residues. V was pared by 4 bases and J by 4 bases, with 21 bases between. The germline V gene has CDR1 ENHRY and CDR2 SYGVKD.

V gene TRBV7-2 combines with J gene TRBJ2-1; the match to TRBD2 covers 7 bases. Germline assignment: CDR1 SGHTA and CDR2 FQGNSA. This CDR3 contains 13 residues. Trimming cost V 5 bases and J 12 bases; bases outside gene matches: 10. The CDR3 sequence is CASSPYGTTWQFF. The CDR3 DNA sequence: TGTGCCAGCAGCCCATACGGGACTACCTGGCAGTTCTTC.

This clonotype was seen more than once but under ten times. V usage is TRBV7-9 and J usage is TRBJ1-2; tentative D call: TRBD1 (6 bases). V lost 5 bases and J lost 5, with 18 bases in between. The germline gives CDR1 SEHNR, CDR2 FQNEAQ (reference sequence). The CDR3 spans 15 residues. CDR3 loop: CASSIPIRGAYGYTF. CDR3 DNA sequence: TGTGCCAGCAGCATACCGATTAGGGGGGCTTATGGCTACACCTTC.

Here the CDR3 DNA reads TGTGCCAGCAGTTCGGGGAAAACGGGGTTTGAGCAGTTCTTC. Its translation is CASSSGKTGFEQFF. The rearrangement links TRBV27 to TRBJ2-1, with D perhaps matching TRBD2 (5 bases). The V end lost 4 bases, the J end lost 9 bases, and 16 bases lay between the germline ends. The CDR3 is 14 residues long. Germline loops: CDR1 MNHEY, CDR2 SMNVEV (reference sequence).

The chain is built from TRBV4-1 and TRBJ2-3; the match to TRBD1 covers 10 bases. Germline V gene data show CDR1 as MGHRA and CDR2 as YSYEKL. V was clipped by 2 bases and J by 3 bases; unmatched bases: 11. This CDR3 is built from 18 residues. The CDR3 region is CASSQRQGANVGTDTQYF. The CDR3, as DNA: TGCGCCAGCAGCCAACGACAGGGGGCGAACGTTGGGACAGATACGCAGTATTTT.

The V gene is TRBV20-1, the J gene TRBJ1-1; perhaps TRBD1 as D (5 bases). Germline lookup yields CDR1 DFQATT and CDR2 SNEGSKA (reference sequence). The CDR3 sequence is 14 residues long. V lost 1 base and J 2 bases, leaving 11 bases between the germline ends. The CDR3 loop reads CSARGLGGNTEAFF. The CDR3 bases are TGCAGTGCTAGAGGTTTGGGGGGTAACACTGAAGCTTTCTTT.

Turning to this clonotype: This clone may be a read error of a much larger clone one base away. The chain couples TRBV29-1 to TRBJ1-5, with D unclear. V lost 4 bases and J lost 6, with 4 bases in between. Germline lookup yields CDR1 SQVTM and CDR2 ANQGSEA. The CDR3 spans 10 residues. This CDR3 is CSVGFQPQHF. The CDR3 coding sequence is TGCAGCGTTGGTTTTCAGCCCCAGCATTTT. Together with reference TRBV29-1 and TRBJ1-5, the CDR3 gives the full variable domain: SAVISQKPSRDICQRGTSLTIQCQVDSQVTMMFWYRQQPGQSLTLIATANQGSEATYESGFVIDKFPISRPNLTFSTLTVSNMSPEDSSIYLCSVGFQPQHFGDGTRLSIL.

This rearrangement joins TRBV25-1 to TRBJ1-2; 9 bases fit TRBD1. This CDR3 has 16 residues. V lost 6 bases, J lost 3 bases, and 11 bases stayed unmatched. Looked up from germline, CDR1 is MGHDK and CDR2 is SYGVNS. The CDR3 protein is CASRATGTGSYYGYTF. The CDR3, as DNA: TGTGCCAGCAGGGCTACCGGGACAGGGTCTTACTATGGCTACACCTTC.

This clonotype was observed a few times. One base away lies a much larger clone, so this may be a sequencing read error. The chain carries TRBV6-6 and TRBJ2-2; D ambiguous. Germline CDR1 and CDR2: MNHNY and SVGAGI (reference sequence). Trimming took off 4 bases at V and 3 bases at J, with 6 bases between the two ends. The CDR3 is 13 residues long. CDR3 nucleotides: TGTGCCAGCAGTTGTGGGGACACCGGGGAGCTGTTTTTT. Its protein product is CASSCGDTGELFF.

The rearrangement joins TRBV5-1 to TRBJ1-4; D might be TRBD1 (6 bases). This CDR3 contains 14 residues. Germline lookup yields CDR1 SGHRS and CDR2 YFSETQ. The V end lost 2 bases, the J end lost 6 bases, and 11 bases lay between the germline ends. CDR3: CASSFTGLDEKLFF. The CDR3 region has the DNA TGCGCCAGCAGCTTCACAGGGTTAGATGAAAAACTGTTTTTT.

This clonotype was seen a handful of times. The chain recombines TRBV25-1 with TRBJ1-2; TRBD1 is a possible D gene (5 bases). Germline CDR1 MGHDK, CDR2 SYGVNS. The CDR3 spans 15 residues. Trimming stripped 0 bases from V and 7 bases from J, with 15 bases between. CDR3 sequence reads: CASSEYWQGMSGYTF. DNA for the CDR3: TGTGCCAGCAGTGAATATTGGCAGGGCATGTCTGGCTACACCTTC.

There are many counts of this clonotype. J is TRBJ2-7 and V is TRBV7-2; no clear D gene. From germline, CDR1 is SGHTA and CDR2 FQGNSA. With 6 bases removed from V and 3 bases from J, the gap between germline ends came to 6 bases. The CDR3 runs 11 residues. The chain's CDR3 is CASSSFYEQYF. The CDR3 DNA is TGTGCCAGCAGTTCCTTCTACGAGCAGTACTTC.